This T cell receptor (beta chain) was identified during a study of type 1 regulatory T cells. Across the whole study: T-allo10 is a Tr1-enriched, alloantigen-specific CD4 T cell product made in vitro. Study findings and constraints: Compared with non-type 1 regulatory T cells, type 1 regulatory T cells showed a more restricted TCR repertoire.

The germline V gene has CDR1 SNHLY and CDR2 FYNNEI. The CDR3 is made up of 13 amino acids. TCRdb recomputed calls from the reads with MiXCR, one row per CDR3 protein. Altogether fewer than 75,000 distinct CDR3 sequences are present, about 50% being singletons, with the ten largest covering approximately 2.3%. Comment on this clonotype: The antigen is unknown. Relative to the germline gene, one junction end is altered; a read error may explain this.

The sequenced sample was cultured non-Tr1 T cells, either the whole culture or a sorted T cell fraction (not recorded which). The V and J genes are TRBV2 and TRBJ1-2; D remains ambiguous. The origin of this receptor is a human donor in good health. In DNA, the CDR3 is TGTGCCAGCGGTGAAACCGACGTCTATGGCTACACCTTC. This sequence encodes CASGETDVYGYTF.